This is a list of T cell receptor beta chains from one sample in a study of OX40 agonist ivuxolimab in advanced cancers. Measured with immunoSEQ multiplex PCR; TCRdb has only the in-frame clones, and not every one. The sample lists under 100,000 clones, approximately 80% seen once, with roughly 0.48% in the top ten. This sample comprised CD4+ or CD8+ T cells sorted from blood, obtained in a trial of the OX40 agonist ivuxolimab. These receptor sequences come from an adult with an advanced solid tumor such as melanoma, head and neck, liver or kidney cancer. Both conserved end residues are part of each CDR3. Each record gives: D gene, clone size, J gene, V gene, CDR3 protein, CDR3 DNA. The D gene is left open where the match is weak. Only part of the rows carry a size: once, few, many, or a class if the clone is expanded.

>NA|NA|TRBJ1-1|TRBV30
CAWSRGGRAEAFF
TGTGCCTGGAGTCGGGGGGGACGAGCTGAAGCTTTCTTT
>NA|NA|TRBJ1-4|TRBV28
CASSSPSGIEKLFF
TGTGCCAGCAGTTCCCCTTCAGGCATCGAAAAACTGTTTTTT
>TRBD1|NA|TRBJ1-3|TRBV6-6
CASGGGPGNTIYF
TGTGCCAGCGGAGGGGGCCCTGGAAACACCATATATTTT
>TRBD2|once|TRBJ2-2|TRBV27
CASRQLAGGGGTGELFF
TGTGCCAGCCGTCAACTCGCGGGCGGGGGGGGCACCGGGGAGCTGTTTTTT
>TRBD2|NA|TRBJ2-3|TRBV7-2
CATTGTRVTDTQYF
TGTGCCACCACCGGGACTAGGGTAACAGATACGCAGTATTTT
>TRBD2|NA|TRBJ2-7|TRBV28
CASCTSGWSYEQYF
TGTGCCAGCTGTACTAGCGGGTGGTCCTACGAGCAGTACTTC
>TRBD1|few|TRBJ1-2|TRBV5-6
CASSNRDRANYGYTF
TGTGCCAGCAGCAACCGGGACAGGGCTAACTATGGCTACACCTTC
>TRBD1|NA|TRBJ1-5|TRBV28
CASSFSGGASNQPQHF
TGTGCCAGCAGTTTCTCAGGGGGCGCGAGCAATCAGCCCCAGCATTTT
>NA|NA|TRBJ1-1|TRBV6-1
CASSEPARRASTFF
TGTGCCAGCAGTGAACCCGCCCGTAGGGCATCTACTTTCTTT
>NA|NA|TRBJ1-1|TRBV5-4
CASSSSLRENTEAFF
TGTGCCAGCAGCTCGAGTCTCAGGGAGAACACTGAAGCTTTCTTT
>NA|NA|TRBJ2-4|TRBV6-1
CASSESGRGQGLAKNIQYF
TGTGCCAGCAGTGAATCGGGGCGCGGGCAGGGGCTTGCCAAAAACATTCAGTACTTC
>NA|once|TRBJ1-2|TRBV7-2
CASSLTPSLWDYGYTF
TGTGCCAGCAGCTTAACCCCCAGCCTTTGGGACTATGGCTACACCTTC
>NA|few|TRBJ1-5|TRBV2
CASSEGGQPQHF
TGTGCCAGCAGTGAGGGGGGTCAGCCCCAGCATTTT
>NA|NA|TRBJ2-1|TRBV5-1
CGSSFVPRDEQFF
TGCGGCAGCTCGTTTGTCCCGCGCGATGAGCAGTTCTTC
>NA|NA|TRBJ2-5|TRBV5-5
CASSSPRTAKETQYF
TGTGCCAGCAGCTCACCCCGGACGGCAAAAGAGACCCAGTACTTC
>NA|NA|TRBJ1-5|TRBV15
CATSRDRGFGRGSPQHF
TGTGCCACCAGCAGAGATCGTGGTTTCGGCAGGGGTTCCCCCCAGCATTTT
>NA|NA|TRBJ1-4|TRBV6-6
CASSQGGLVNEKLFF
TGTGCCAGCTCCCAAGGGGGGCTTGTTAATGAAAAACTGTTTTTT
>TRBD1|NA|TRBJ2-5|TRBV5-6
CASSLGQGARETQYF
TGTGCCAGCAGCTTAGGACAGGGGGCACGGGAGACCCAGTACTTC